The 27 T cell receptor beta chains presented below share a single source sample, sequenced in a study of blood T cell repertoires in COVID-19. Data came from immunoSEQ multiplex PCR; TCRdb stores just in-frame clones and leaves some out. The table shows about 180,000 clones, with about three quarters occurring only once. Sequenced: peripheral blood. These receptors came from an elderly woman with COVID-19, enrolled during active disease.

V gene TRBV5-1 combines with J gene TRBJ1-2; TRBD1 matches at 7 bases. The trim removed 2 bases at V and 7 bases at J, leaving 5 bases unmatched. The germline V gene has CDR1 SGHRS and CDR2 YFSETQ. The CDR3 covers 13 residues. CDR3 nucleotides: TGCGCCAGCAGCTTTCCGGGACAGCTTGGCTACACCTTC. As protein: CASSFPGQLGYTF. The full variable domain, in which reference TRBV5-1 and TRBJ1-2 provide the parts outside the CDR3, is KAGVTQTPRYLIKTRGQQVTLSCSPISGHRSVSWYQQTPGQGLQFLFEYFSETQRNKGNFPGRFSGRQFSNSRSEMNVSTLELGDSALYLCASSFPGQLGYTFGSGTRLTVV.

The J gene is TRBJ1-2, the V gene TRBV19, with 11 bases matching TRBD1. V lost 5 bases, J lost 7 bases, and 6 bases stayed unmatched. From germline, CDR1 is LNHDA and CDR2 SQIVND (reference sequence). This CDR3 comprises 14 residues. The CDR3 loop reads CASSGGQGVGGYTF. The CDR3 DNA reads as TGTGCCAGTAGTGGGGGACAGGGGGTAGGTGGCTACACCTTC.

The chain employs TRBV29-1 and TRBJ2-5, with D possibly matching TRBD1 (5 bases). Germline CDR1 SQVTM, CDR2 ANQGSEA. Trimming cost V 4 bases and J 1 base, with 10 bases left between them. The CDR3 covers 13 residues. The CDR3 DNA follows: TGCAGCGTTGCCTGGACAAGCCAAGAGACCCAGTACTTC. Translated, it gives CSVAWTSQETQYF.

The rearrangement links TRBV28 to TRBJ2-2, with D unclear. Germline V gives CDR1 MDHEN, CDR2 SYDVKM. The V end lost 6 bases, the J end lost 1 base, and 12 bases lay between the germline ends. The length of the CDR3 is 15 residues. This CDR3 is CASRLGGENTGELFF. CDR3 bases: TGTGCCAGCAGGCTCGGCGGTGAGAACACCGGGGAGCTGTTTTTT.

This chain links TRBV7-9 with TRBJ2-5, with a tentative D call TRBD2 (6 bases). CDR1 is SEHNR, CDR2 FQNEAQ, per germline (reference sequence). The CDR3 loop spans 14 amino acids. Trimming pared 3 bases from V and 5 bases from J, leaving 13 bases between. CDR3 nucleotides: TGTGCCAGCAGCTTCGGGGGAGGCTCGGAGACCCAGTACTTC. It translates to CASSFGGGSETQYF.

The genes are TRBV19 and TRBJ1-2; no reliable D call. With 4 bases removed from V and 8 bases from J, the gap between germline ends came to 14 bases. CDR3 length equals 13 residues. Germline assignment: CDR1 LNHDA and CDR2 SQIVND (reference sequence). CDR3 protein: CASSTPGAGGYTF. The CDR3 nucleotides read TGTGCCAGTAGTACCCCGGGTGCTGGGGGCTACACCTTC. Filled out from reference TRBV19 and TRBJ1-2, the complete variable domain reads DGGITQSPKYLFRKEGQNVTLSCEQNLNHDAMYWYRQDPGQGLRLIYYSQIVNDFQKGDIAEGYSVSREKKESFPLTVTSAQKNPTAFYLCASSTPGAGGYTFGSGTRLTVV.

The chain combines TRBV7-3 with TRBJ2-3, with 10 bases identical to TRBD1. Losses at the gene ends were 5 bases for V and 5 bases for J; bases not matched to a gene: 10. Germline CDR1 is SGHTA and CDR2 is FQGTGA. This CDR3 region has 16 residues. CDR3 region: CASSPRDRGAGDTQYF. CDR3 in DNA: TGTGCCAGCAGCCCCCGGGACAGGGGCGCGGGAGATACGCAGTATTTT.

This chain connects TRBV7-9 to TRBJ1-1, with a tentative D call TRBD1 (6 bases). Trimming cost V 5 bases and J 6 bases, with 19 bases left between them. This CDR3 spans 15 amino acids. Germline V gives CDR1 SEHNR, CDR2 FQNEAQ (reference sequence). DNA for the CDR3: TGTGCCAGCAGCCAACAACAGGGCTATCCCGCTGAAGCTTTCTTT. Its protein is CASSQQQGYPAEAFF.

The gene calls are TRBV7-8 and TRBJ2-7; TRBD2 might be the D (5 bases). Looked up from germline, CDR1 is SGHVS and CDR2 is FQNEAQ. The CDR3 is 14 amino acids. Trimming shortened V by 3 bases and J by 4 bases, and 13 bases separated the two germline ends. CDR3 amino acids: CASSFLGRTYEQYF. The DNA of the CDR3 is TGTGCCAGCAGCTTCCTCGGACGGACTTACGAGCAGTACTTC.

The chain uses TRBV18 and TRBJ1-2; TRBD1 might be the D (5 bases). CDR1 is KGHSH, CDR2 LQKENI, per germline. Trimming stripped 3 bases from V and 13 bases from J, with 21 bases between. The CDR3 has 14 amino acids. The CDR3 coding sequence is TGTGCCAGCTCACCTCAGTCGCAGGGAACTATCGGCACCTTC. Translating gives CASSPQSQGTIGTF.

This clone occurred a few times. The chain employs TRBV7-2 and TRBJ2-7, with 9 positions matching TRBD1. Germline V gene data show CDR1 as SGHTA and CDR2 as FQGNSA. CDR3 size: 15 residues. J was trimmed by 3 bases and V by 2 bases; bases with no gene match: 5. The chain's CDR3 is CASSLSSGQGYEQYF. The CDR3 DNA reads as TGTGCCAGCAGCTTAAGTTCGGGACAGGGCTACGAGCAGTACTTC. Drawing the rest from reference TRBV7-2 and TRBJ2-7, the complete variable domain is GAGVSQSPSNKVTEKGKDVELRCDPISGHTALYWYRQSLGQGLEFLIYFQGNSAPDKSGLPSDRFSAERTGGSVSTLTIQRTQQEDSAVYLCASSLSSGQGYEQYFGPGTRLTVT.

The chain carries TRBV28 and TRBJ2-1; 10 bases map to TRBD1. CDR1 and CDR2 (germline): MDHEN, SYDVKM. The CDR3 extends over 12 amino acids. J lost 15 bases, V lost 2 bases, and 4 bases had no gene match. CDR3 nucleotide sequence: TGTGCCAGCAGTTTACCGGGACAGGGGTGGTTCTTC. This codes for CASSLPGQGWFF.

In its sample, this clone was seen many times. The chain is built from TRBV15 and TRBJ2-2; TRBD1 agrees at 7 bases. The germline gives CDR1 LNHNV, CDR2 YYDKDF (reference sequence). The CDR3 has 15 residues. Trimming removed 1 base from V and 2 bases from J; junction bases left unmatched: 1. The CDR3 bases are TGTGCCACCAGCAGAGGGGACAGCAACACCGGGGAGCTGTTTTTT. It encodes CATSRGDSNTGELFF. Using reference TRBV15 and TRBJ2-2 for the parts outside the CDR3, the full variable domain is DAMVIQNPRYQVTQFGKPVTLSCSQTLNHNVMYWYQQKSSQAPKLLFHYYDKDFNNEADTPDNFQSRRPNTSFCFLDIRSPGLGDTAMYLCATSRGDSNTGELFFGEGSRLTVL.

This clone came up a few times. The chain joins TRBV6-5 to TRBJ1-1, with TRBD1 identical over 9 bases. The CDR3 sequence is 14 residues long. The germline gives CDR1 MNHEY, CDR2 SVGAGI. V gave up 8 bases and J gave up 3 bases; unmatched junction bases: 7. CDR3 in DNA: TGTGCCAGCTCGAGACAGGGGGGGTACACTGAAGCTTTCTTT. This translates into CASSRQGGYTEAFF.

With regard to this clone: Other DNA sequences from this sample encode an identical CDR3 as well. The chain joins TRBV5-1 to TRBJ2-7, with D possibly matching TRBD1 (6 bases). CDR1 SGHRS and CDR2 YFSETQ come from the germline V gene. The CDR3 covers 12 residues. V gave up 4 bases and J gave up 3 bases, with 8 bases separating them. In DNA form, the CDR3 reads TGCGCCAGCAGCCCGACAGGCTACGAGCAGTACTTC. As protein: CASSPTGYEQYF. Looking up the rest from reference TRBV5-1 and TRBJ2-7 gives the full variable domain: KAGVTQTPRYLIKTRGQQVTLSCSPISGHRSVSWYQQTPGQGLQFLFEYFSETQRNKGNFPGRFSGRQFSNSRSEMNVSTLELGDSALYLCASSPTGYEQYFGPGTRLTVT.

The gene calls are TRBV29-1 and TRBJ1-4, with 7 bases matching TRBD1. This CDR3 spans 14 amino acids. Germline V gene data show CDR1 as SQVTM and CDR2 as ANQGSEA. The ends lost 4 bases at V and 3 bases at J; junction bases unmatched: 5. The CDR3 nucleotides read TGCAGCGTTGCCGACAGGGTCCCTAATGAAAAACTGTTTTTT. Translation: CSVADRVPNEKLFF. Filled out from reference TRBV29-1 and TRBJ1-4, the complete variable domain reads SAVISQKPSRDICQRGTSLTIQCQVDSQVTMMFWYRQQPGQSLTLIATANQGSEATYESGFVIDKFPISRPNLTFSTLTVSNMSPEDSSIYLCSVADRVPNEKLFFGSGTQLSVL.

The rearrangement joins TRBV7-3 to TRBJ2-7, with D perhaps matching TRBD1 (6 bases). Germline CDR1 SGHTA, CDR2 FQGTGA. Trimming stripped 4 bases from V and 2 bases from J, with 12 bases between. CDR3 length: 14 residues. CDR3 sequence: CASSSLDRPYEQYF. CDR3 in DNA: TGTGCCAGCAGCTCTCTGGACAGACCCTACGAGCAGTACTTC.

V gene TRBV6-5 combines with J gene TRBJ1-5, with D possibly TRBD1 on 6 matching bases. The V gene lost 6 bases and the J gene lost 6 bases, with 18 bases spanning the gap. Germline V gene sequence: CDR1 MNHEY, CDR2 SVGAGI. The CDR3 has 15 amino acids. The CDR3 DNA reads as TGTGCCAGCAGCCCAATAGGCGGGGGCGGTCAGCCCCAGCATTTT. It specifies CASSPIGGGGQPQHF.

CDR3 sequence reads: CASSPPGLNEQFF. Here the CDR3 DNA reads TGTGCCAGCTCACCTCCCGGACTGAATGAGCAGTTCTTC. The chain carries TRBV18 and TRBJ2-1; D is perhaps TRBD2 (5 bases). Germline values: CDR1 KGHSH, CDR2 LQKENI. This CDR3 has 13 amino acids. Between the trimmed V and J ends, which lost 3 bases and 7 bases, there was a span of 10 bases.

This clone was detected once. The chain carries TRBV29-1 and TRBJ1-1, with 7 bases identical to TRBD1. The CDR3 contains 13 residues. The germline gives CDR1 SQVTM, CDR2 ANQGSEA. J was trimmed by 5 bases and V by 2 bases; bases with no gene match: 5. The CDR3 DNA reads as TGCAGCGTTGAAAGACAGGGCGGAACTGAAGCTTTCTTT. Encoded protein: CSVERQGGTEAFF.

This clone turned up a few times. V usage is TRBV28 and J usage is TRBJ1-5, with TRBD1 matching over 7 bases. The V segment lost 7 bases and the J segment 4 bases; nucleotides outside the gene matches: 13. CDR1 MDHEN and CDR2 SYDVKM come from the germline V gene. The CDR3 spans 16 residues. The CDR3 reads CASNPGDSSRNQPQHF. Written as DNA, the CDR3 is TGTGCCAGCAATCCGGGGGACAGTTCTAGGAATCAGCCCCAGCATTTT.

The CDR3 sequence: CASRRGTITEAFF. The CDR3 DNA reads as TGTGCCAGCAGGAGGGGGACCATCACTGAAGCTTTCTTT. The gene calls are TRBV28 and TRBJ1-1; a possible D gene is TRBD1 (6 bases). CDR1 is MDHEN, CDR2 SYDVKM, per germline. The CDR3 runs to 13 residues. V gave up 6 bases and J gave up 4 bases, with 12 bases separating them.

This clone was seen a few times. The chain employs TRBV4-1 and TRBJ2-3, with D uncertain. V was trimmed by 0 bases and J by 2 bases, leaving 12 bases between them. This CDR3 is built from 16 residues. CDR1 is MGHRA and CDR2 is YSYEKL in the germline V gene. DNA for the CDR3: TGCGCCAGCAGCCAAGATAAAAACTTTTACACAGATACGCAGTATTTT. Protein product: CASSQDKNFYTDTQYF.

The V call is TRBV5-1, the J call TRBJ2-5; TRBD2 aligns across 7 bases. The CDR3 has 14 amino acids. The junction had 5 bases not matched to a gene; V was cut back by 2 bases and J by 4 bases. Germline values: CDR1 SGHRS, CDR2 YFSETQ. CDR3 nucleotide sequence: TGCGCCAGCAGCTTCGGCGGGAGAGGAGAGACCCAGTACTTC. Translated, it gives CASSFGGRGETQYF. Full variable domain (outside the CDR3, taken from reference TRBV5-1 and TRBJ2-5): KAGVTQTPRYLIKTRGQQVTLSCSPISGHRSVSWYQQTPGQGLQFLFEYFSETQRNKGNFPGRFSGRQFSNSRSEMNVSTLELGDSALYLCASSFGGRGETQYFGPGTRLLVL.

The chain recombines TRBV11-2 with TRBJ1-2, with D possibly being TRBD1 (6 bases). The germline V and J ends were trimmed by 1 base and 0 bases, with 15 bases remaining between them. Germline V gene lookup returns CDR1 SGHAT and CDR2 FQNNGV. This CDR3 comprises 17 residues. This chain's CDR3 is CASSLAGTPLANYGYTF. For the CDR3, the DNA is TGTGCCAGCAGCTTAGCTGGGACACCTCTCGCTAACTATGGCTACACCTTC.

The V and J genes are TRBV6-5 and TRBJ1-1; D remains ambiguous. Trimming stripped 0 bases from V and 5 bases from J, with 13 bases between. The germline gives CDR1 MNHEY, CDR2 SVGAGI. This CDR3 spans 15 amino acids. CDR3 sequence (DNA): TGTGCCAGCAGTTACTCGAGACTCGGGGAGACTGAAGCTTTCTTT. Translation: CASSYSRLGETEAFF.

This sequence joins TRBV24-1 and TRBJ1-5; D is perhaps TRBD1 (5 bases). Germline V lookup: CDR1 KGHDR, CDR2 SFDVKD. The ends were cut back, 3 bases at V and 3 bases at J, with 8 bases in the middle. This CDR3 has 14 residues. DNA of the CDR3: TGTGCCACCAGTGATGACAGCTACAATCAGCCCCAGCATTTT. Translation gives CATSDDSYNQPQHF.